These T cell receptor beta chains were read from a single sample in a study of cytomegalovirus exposure and HLA in healthy donors. Measured with immunoSEQ multiplex PCR; TCRdb has only the in-frame clones, and not every one. The sample includes 120,000 or so clones, 81% of them seen just once. Sequencing was done on a sample of PBMCs. The receptors originated from a man aged 18 to 30 in good health and CMV-seronegative. Each CDR3 is given with its conserved first and last residue. Fields, in order: V gene, clone size, D gene, J gene, CDR3 protein, CDR3 DNA. D genes are given only for firm matches. Some rows have no size entry. The others give once, few or many, or a class for an expanded clone.

>TRBV9|NA|NA|TRBJ1-1
CASRRGTMNTEAFF
TGTGCCAGCAGAAGGGGAACTATGAACACTGAAGCTTTCTTT
>TRBV5-1|few|TRBD1|TRBJ2-1
CASAQGVNNEQFF
TGCGCCAGCGCACAGGGGGTTAACAATGAGCAGTTCTTC
>TRBV4-1|NA|TRBD1|TRBJ1-2
CASSQEQGANYGYTF
TGCGCCAGCAGCCAAGAACAGGGGGCTAACTATGGCTACACCTTC
>TRBV5-1|NA|NA|TRBJ1-1
CASSLVTGILAEAFF
TGCGCCAGCAGCTTGGTTACGGGAATTTTGGCTGAAGCTTTCTTT
>TRBV4-1|NA|TRBD1|TRBJ1-4
CASSLSRGQEKLFF
TGCGCCAGCAGCCTGAGCAGGGGGCAAGAAAAACTGTTTTTT
>TRBV18|NA|NA|TRBJ1-3
CASSPLGTRVNSGNTIYF
TGTGCCAGCTCACCCCTCGGGACACGGGTGAACTCTGGAAACACCATATATTTT
>TRBV6-5|NA|TRBD2|TRBJ2-3
CASSYSGTSPTDTQYF
TGTGCCAGCAGTTACTCGGGGACTAGTCCCACAGATACGCAGTATTTT
>TRBV7-9|NA|NA|TRBJ2-7
CASSELGGGSYEQYF
TGTGCCAGCAGTGAGTTGGGGGGTGGCTCCTACGAGCAGTACTTC
>TRBV20-1|NA|NA|TRBJ1-2
CSASPGGGYTF
TGCAGTGCTAGCCCGGGTGGTGGCTACACCTTC
>TRBV5-1|NA|NA|TRBJ2-7
CASSLGSYGGYEQYF
TGCGCCAGCAGCTTGGGGAGTTACGGGGGTTACGAGCAGTACTTC
>TRBV10-3|NA|TRBD1|TRBJ1-3
CAHRGGSGNTIYF
TGTGCCCACAGGGGGGGCTCTGGAAACACCATATATTTT
>TRBV9|NA|TRBD2|TRBJ2-1
CASSSQTGLAGQYNEQFF
TGTGCCAGCAGCTCCCAGACAGGACTAGCGGGGCAATACAATGAGCAGTTCTTC
>TRBV19|NA|TRBD2|TRBJ2-7
CASSGGGYEQYF
TGTGCCAGTAGCGGGGGAGGGTACGAGCAGTACTTC
>TRBV6-1|few|NA|TRBJ2-7
CASTLTSYEQYF
TGTGCCAGCACCCTGACATCGTACGAGCAGTACTTC
>TRBV4-1|NA|TRBD2|TRBJ2-7
CASSSGASGGSYEQYF
TGCGCCAGCAGCTCGGGGGCTAGCGGGGGTTCCTACGAGCAGTACTTC
>TRBV7-2|once|NA|TRBJ2-1
CASSLAPGTPGNNEQFF
TGTGCCAGCAGCTTAGCCCCTGGGACACCAGGGAACAATGAGCAGTTCTTC
>TRBV5-1|NA|TRBD1|TRBJ1-1
CASSLFSTGMATEAFF
TGCGCCAGCAGCTTATTCTCGACAGGGATGGCAACTGAAGCTTTCTTT
>TRBV6-5|few|NA|TRBJ1-1
CASRRAADSNTEAFF
TGTGCCAGCAGGAGGGCAGCTGACTCGAACACTGAAGCTTTCTTT
>TRBV2|NA|NA|TRBJ1-1
CASSEGGVRTEAFF
TGTGCCAGCAGTGAGGGCGGGGTTCGGACTGAAGCTTTCTTT
>TRBV15|NA|TRBD1|TRBJ2-7
CATSARDRNYEQYF
TGTGCCACCAGCGCTCGGGACAGGAACTACGAGCAGTACTTC
>TRBV6-1|few|TRBD2|TRBJ2-2
CASTNAGTSTGELFF
TGTGCCAGCACCAACGCCGGGACTAGCACCGGGGAGCTGTTTTTT
>TRBV5-4|NA|NA|TRBJ1-1
CASSPRQVNTEAFF
TGTGCCAGCAGCCCGAGACAGGTGAACACTGAAGCTTTCTTT
>TRBV7-6|NA|NA|TRBJ1-6
CASSHRDSPLHF
TGTGCCAGCAGCCACAGGGATTCACCCCTCCACTTT
>TRBV19|NA|TRBD2|TRBJ2-7
CASSIGGSYEQYF
TGTGCCAGTAGTATCGGGGGGTCCTACGAGCAGTACTTC
>TRBV5-4|NA|TRBD1|TRBJ1-2
CASSHQESRGHGSGYTF
TGTGCCAGCAGCCACCAAGAGTCCAGGGGGCACGGGAGTGGCTACACCTTC
>TRBV10-2|NA|NA|TRBJ1-1
CASIGQNTEAFF
TGCGCCAGCATTGGGCAGAACACTGAAGCTTTCTTT
>TRBV5-8|NA|NA|TRBJ1-1
CASSFSRAFF
TGTGCCAGCAGCTTTTCTCGAGCTTTCTTT
>TRBV19|NA|NA|TRBJ1-2
CASSIQGLTGDGYTF
TGTGCCAGTAGTATCCAGGGCTTAACGGGCGATGGCTACACCTTC
>TRBV9|few|TRBD2|TRBJ2-3
CASSVAGGRADTQYF
TGTGCCAGCAGCGTAGCGGGGGGGCGGGCTGATACGCAGTATTTT
>TRBV12-5|NA|TRBD1|TRBJ2-7
CASGSGTGFYEQYF
TGTGCTAGTGGTTCCGGGACAGGATTTTACGAGCAGTACTTC
>TRBV18|NA|NA|TRBJ2-7
CASSRTPDAYEQYF
TGTGCCAGCTCCCGGACACCCGACGCCTACGAGCAGTACTTC
>TRBV7-2|NA|NA|TRBJ2-5
CASSRNRDETQYF
TGTGCCAGCAGCCGAAACAGGGACGAGACCCAGTACTTC
>TRBV7-3|NA|NA|TRBJ1-1
CASSLQGNTEAFF
TGTGCCAGCAGCTTACAGGGGAACACTGAAGCTTTCTTT
>TRBV4-2|NA|NA|TRBJ1-3
CASSQDQTGMAGNTIYF
TGTGCCAGCAGCCAGGATCAAACAGGGATGGCTGGAAACACCATATATTTT
>TRBV4-1|NA|NA|TRBJ1-5
CASSHGVNQPQHF
TGCGCCAGCAGCCACGGGGTAAATCAGCCCCAGCATTTT
>TRBV18|NA|TRBD1|TRBJ2-2
CASSPPRGTGPAGTGELFF
TGTGCCAGCTCACCTCCCCGGGGGACAGGCCCCGCGGGGACCGGGGAGCTGTTTTTT
>TRBV29-1|NA|NA|TRBJ1-2
CSVEVGHIGGYGYTF
TGCAGCGTTGAAGTAGGGCACATAGGGGGCTATGGCTACACCTTC
>TRBV7-3|once|TRBD2|TRBJ2-7
CASSPRRGGEQYF
TGTGCCAGCAGTCCCCGGCGGGGGGGCGAGCAGTACTTC
>TRBV6-6|NA|TRBD1|TRBJ1-2
CASRLRDRGSGYTF
TGTGCCAGCAGACTCCGGGACAGGGGTTCCGGCTACACCTTC
>TRBV6-1|NA|NA|TRBJ1-1
CASINNREAFF
TGTGCCAGCATCAATAACAGGGAAGCTTTCTTT
>TRBV7-7|NA|NA|TRBJ1-5
CASSLNAGQPQHF
TGTGCCAGCAGCTTGAACGCGGGTCAGCCCCAGCATTTT
>TRBV18|NA|NA|TRBJ1-1
CASGGAPTEAFF
TGTGCCAGCGGGGGCGCCCCCACTGAAGCTTTCTTT
>TRBV11-2|NA|NA|TRBJ1-1
CASSPDIEAFF
TGTGCCAGCAGCCCGGACATCGAAGCTTTCTTT
>TRBV6-5|NA|TRBD1|TRBJ1-2
CASSYTDRDQGYTF
TGTGCCAGCAGTTACACCGACAGGGACCAGGGCTACACCTTC
>TRBV18|NA|NA|TRBJ2-1
CASSPGLANTYNEQFF
TGTGCCAGCTCACCAGGTTTAGCGAATACCTACAATGAGCAGTTCTTC
>TRBV6-5|NA|TRBD1|TRBJ2-7
CASSYGSQGADEQYF
TGTGCCAGCAGTTACGGGTCGCAGGGGGCGGATGAGCAGTACTTC
>TRBV14|NA|NA|TRBJ1-4
CASSQRRFNEKLFF
TGTGCCAGCAGCCAAAGGCGGTTTAATGAAAAACTGTTTTTT
>TRBV2|once|TRBD1|TRBJ1-2
CASSLNRGRGYTF
TGTGCCAGCTCCTTAAACAGGGGAAGGGGCTACACCTTC
>TRBV4-2|NA|TRBD1|TRBJ2-7
CASSQADRVYEQYF
TGTGCCAGCAGCCAAGCGGACAGGGTTTACGAGCAGTACTTC